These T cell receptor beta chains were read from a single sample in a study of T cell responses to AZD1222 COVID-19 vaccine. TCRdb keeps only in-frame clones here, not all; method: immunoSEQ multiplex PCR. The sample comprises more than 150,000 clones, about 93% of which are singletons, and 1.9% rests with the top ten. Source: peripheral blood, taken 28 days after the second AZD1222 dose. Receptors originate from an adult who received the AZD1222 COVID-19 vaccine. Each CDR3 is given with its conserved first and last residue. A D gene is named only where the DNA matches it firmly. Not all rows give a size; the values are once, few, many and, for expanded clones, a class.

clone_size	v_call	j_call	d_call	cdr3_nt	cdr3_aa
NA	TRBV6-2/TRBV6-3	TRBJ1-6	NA	TGTGCCAGCAGTCACCCCTATAATTCACCCCTCCACTTT	CASSHPYNSPLHF
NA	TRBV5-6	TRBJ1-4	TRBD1	TGTGCCAGCAGCTGGGACAGGGGGCAGGGTAATGAAAAACTGTTTTTT	CASSWDRGQGNEKLFF
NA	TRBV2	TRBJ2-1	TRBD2	TGTGCCAGCAGCCCCCGGGGGGGACTAGCGGGGGGATTTTACAATGAGCAGTTCTTC	CASSPRGGLAGGFYNEQFF
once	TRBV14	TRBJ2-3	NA	TGTGCCAGCAGCCAAGAGTTAGGATTTACACCCTACACAGATACGCAGTATTTT	CASSQELGFTPYTDTQYF
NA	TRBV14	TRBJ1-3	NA	TGTGCCAGCAGCCAATATGGGAGGGGATCGCCTGGAAACACCATATATTTT	CASSQYGRGSPGNTIYF
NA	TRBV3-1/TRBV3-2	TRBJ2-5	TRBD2	TGTGCCAGCCAGGTCGGGACTATCGGGAAGACCCAGTACTTC	CASQVGTIGKTQYF
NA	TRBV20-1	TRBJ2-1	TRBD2	TGCAGTGCTAGTGGGGGAGCGGGGCGGCAGTTCTTC	CSASGGAGRQFF
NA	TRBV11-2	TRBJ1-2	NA	TGTGCCAGCAGCCCCCAAGGCCTAAACTATGGCTACACCTTC	CASSPQGLNYGYTF
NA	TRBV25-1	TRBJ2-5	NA	TGTGCCAGCAGATGGGAAAACCAAGAGACCCAGTACTTC	CASRWENQETQYF
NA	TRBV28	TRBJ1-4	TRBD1	TGTGCCAGCAAAACAGGGGTAGGGGTAACTAATGAAAAACTGTTTTTT	CASKTGVGVTNEKLFF
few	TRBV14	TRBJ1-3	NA	TGTGCCAGCAGCCGGAAACAGGGCTCTGGAAACACCATATATTTT	CASSRKQGSGNTIYF
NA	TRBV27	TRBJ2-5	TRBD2	TGTGCCAGCAGTTCCAGACTAGCGGGAGGGTTGTACCAAGAGACCCAGTACTTC	CASSSRLAGGLYQETQYF
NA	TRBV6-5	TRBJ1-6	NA	TGTGCCAGCAGCCAAGTTGCAGAGAATTCACCCCTCCACTTT	CASSQVAENSPLHF
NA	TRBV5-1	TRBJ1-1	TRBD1	TGCGCCAGCAGCACGGGACAGGCAGCCCAGGTCATGGGCACTGAAGCTTTCTTT	CASSTGQAAQVMGTEAFF
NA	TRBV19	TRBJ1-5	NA	TGTGCCAGTAGCACCCTGGAGGGGCAGCCCCAGCATTTT	CASSTLEGQPQHF
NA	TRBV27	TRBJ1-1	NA	TGTGCCAGCAGCCTTTCCGGGCGGGGATGGAACACTGAAGCTTTCTTT	CASSLSGRGWNTEAFF
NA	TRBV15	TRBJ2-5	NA	TGTGCCACCAGCAGAGATAAAGGGTTGGGTAGAAAAGAGACCCAGTACTTC	CATSRDKGLGRKETQYF
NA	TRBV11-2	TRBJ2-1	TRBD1	TGTGCCAGCAGCTTAACCCCGGACAGGGCCAATGAGCAGTTCTTC	CASSLTPDRANEQFF
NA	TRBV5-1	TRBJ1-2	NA	TGCGCCAGCAGCCTCCCGACTTCTAACTATGGCTACACCTTC	CASSLPTSNYGYTF
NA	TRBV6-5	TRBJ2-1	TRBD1	TGTGCCAGCAGCCAGACAGGGAACAATGAGCAGTTCTTC	CASSQTGNNEQFF
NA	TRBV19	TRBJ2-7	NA	TGTGCCAGTAGCGATAGGGGCGGAAAGTCGTCCTACGAGCAGTACTTC	CASSDRGGKSSYEQYF
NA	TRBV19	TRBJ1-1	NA	TGTGCCAGTAGTATCAACAGCCCGAACACTGAAGCTTTCTTT	CASSINSPNTEAFF
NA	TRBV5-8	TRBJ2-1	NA	TGTGCCAGCAGCTTGGGTACAGACTTCTACAATGAGCAGTTCTTC	CASSLGTDFYNEQFF
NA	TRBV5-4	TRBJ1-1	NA	TGTGCCAGCAGCTTGGCTCAGGCAATGAACACTGAAGCTTTCTTT	CASSLAQAMNTEAFF
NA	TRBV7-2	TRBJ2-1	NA	TGTGCCAGCAGCTTATGGCAAACCAATGAGCAGTTCTTC	CASSLWQTNEQFF
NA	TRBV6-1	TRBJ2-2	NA	TGTGCCAGCAGTGAAGCGCATCACACCGGGGAGCTGTTTTTT	CASSEAHHTGELFF
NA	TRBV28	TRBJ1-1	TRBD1	TGTGCCAGCAGTCGTTGGACAGGGAGGGGCACTGAAGCTTTCTTT	CASSRWTGRGTEAFF
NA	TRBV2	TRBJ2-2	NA	TGTGCCAGCAGCCCAGGGGTTGTAGCCGGGGAGCTGTTTTTT	CASSPGVVAGELFF
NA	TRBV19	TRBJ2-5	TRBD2	TGTGCCAGTAGTATACCAACCGGGACTAGCGGGCGACAAGAGACCCAGTACTTC	CASSIPTGTSGRQETQYF
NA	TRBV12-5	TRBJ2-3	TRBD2	TGTGCTAGTGGTGGGGGACTAGCGGGAGATACGCAGTATTTT	CASGGGLAGDTQYF
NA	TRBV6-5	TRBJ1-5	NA	TGTGCCAGCTCGGACGGCAATCAGCCCCAGCATTTT	CASSDGNQPQHF
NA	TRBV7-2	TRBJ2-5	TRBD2	TGTGCCAGCAGCTTACTAGCGGGGGGGCAAGAGACCCAGTACTTC	CASSLLAGGQETQYF
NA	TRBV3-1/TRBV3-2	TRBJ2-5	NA	TGTGCCAGCAGCCTGGCACCACAAGAGACCCAGTACTTC	CASSLAPQETQYF
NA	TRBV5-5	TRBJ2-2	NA	TGTGCCAGCAGCTTCGTTGGGACGGCGAACACCGGGGAGCTGTTTTTT	CASSFVGTANTGELFF
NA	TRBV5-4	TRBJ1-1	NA	TGTGCCAGCAGCTTGCCCCCAGGAGGAGCTTTCTTT	CASSLPPGGAFF